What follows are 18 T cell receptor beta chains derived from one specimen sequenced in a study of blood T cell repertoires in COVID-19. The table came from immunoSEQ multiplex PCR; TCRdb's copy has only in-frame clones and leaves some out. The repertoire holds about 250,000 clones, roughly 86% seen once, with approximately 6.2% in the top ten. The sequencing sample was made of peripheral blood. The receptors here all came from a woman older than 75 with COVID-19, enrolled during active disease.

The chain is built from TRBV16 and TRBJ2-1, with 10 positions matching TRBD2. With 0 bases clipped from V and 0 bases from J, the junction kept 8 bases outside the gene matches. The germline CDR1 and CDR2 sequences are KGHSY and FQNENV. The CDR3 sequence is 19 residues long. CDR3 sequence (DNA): TGTGCCAGCAGCCAATCGGGTAGCGGGGGGATCCGCTCCTACAATGAGCAGTTCTTC. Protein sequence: CASSQSGSGGIRSYNEQFF.

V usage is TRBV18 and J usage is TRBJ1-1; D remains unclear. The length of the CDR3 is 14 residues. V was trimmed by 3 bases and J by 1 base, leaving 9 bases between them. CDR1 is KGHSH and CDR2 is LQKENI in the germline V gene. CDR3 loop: CASSPLPSNTEAFF. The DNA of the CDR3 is TGTGCCAGCTCACCTCTCCCCTCGAACACTGAAGCTTTCTTT.

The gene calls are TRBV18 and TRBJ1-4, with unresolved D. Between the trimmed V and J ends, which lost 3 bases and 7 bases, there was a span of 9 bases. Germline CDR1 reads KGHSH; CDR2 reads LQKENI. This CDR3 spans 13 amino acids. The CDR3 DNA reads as TGTGCCAGCTCACCGGTGGCGGCTGAAAAACTGTTTTTT. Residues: CASSPVAAEKLFF.

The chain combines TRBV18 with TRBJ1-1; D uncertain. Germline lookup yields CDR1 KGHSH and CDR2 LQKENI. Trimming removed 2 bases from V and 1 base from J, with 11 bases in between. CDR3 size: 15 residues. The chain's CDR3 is CASSPGQDTNTEAFF. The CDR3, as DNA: TGTGCCAGCTCACCAGGTCAGGATACGAACACTGAAGCTTTCTTT.

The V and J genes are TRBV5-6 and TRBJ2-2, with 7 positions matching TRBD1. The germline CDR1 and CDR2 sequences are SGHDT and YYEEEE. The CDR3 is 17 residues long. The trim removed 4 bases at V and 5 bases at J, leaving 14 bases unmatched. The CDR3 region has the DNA TGTGCCAGCAGCGGGTTATCCGGGACAGCGTATACCGGGGAGCTGTTTTTT. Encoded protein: CASSGLSGTAYTGELFF.

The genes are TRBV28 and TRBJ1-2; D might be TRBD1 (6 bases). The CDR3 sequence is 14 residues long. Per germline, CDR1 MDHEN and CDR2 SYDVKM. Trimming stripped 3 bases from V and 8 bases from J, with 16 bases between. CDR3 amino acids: CASSFLGAQGGYTF. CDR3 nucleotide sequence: TGTGCCAGCAGTTTCCTTGGAGCCCAGGGGGGCTACACCTTC.

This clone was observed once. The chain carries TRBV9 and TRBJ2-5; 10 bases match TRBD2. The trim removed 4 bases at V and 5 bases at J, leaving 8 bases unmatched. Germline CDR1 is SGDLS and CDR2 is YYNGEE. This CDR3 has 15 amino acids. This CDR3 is CASSTTSGSTETQYF. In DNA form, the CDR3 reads TGTGCCAGCAGCACGACTAGCGGGTCCACGGAGACCCAGTACTTC.

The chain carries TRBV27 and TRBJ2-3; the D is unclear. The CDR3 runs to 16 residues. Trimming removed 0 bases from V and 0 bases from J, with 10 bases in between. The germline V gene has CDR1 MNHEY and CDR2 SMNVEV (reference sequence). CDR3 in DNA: TGTGCCAGCAGTTTATCATCCTCCCTAAGCACAGATACGCAGTATTTT. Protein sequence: CASSLSSSLSTDTQYF.

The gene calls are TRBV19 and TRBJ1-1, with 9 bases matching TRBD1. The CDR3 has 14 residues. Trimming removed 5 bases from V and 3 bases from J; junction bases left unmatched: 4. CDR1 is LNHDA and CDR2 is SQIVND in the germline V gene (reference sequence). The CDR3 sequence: CASSLQGAHTEAFF. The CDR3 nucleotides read TGTGCCAGTAGTTTACAGGGGGCTCACACTGAAGCTTTCTTT.

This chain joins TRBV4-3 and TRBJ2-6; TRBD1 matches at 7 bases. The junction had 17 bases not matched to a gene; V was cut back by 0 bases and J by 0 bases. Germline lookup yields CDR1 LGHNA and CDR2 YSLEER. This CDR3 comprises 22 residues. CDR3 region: CASSQDKMGRDSLFSGANVLTF. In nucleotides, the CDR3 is TGCGCCAGCAGCCAAGATAAGATGGGCCGGGACAGCTTATTCTCTGGGGCCAACGTCCTGACTTTC.

The CDR3 coding sequence is TGTGCCAGCAGCGGACTAGCGGGGGGTCGTGAGCAGTACGTC. The encoded protein is CASSGLAGGREQYV. The V call is TRBV2, the J call TRBJ2-7; TRBD2 agrees at 14 bases. The CDR3 totals 14 residues. Germline V lookup: CDR1 SNHLY, CDR2 FYNNEI. J was trimmed by 7 bases and V by 6 bases; bases with no gene match: 5.

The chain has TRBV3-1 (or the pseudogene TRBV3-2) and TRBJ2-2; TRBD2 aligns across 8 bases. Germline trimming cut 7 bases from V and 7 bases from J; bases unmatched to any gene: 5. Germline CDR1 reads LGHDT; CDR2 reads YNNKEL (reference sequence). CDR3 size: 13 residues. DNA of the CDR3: TGTGCCAGCAAGGCGGGGGGCCGCGGGGAGCTGTTTTTT. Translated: CASKAGGRGELFF.

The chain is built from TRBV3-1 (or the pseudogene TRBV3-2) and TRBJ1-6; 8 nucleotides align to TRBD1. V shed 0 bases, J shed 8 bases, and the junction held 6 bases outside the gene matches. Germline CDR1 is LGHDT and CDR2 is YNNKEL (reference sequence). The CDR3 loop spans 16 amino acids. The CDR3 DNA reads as TGTGCCAGCAGCCAAGAGACGTCAGGGGGCGATTCACCCCTCCACTTT. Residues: CASSQETSGGDSPLHF.

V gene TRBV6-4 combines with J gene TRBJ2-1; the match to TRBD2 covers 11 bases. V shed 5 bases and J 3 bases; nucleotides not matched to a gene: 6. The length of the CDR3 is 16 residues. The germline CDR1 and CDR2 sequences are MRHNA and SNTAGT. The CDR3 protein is CASSSTSGGRYNEQFF. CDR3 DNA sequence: TGTGCCAGCAGTTCCACTAGCGGGGGCCGCTACAATGAGCAGTTCTTC.

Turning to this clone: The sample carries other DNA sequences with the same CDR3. The CDR3 loop is CASSSGLPQETQYF. In DNA, the CDR3 is TGCGCCAGCAGCTCGGGACTTCCTCAAGAGACCCAGTACTTC. This rearrangement joins TRBV5-1 to TRBJ2-5; maybe TRBD2 (6 bases). The CDR3 consists of 14 residues. Trimming stripped 3 bases from V and 2 bases from J, with 11 bases between. CDR1 and CDR2 from the germline V gene are SGHRS and YFSETQ.

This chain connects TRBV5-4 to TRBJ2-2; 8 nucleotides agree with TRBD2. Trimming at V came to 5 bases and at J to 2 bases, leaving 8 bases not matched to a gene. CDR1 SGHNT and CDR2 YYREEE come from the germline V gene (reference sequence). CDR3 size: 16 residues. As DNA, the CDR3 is TGTGCCAGCAGGTCCGGGGGGGCCGGTAACACCGGGGAGCTGTTTTTT. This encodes CASRSGGAGNTGELFF.

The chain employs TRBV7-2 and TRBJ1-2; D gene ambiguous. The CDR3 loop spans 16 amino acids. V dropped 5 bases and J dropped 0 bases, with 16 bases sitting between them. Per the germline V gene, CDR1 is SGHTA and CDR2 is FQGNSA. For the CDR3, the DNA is TGTGCCAGCAGCCTTGGAGGGCCTACCACTAACTATGGCTACACCTTC. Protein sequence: CASSLGGPTTNYGYTF. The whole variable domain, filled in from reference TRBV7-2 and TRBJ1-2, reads GAGVSQSPSNKVTEKGKDVELRCDPISGHTALYWYRQSLGQGLEFLIYFQGNSAPDKSGLPSDRFSAERTGGSVSTLTIQRTQQEDSAVYLCASSLGGPTTNYGYTFGSGTRLTVV.

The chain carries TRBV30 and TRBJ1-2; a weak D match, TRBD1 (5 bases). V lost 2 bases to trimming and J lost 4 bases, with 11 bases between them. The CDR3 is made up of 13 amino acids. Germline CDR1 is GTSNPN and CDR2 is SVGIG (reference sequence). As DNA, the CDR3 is TGTGCCTGGAGTCTCTTCGGGGGCTATGGCTACACCTTC. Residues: CAWSLFGGYGYTF.